A selection of T cell receptor beta chains follows, all from one sample in a study of cytomegalovirus exposure and HLA in healthy donors. The protocol was immunoSEQ multiplex PCR, while the TCRdb copy is restricted to in-frame clones and leaves out a portion. This sample yields fewer than 150,000 clones, of which roughly 65% are seen a single time; 1.6% belongs to the top ten. Sequencing input: PBMCs. The origin of the receptors is a woman in her 30s in good health and CMV-seronegative. The CDR3 runs from the conserved cysteine through the conserved F or W. The order of the fields is D gene, clone size, V gene, J gene, CDR3 DNA, CDR3 protein. D genes are given only for firm matches. Clone size is shown for a subset of rows, as once, few, many or a class of expanded clone.

TRBD1	few	TRBV30	TRBJ2-6	TGTGCCTGGAGTTATGACAGGGGGAAAGCCTCTGGGGCCAACGTCCTGACTTTC	CAWSYDRGKASGANVLTF
NA	once	TRBV5-1	TRBJ2-1	TGCGCCAGCTCGCGGGCGGGACTCTCCTACAATGAGCAGTTCTTC	CASSRAGLSYNEQFF
TRBD1	few	TRBV19	TRBJ1-5	TGTGCCAGTAGTATCCTCACAGGGGGGGGCAATCAGCCCCAGCATTTT	CASSILTGGGNQPQHF
NA	few	TRBV10-3	TRBJ1-5	TGTGCCATCAGTGAAATGGGCCAAGGTCAGCCCCAGCATTTT	CAISEMGQGQPQHF
NA	NA	TRBV14	TRBJ1-2	TGTGCCAGCAGCCAAGATATTGGACAGAACTATGGCTACACCTTC	CASSQDIGQNYGYTF
TRBD1	NA	TRBV19	TRBJ1-1	TGTGCCAGCACAGGGGCTGAAGCTTTCTTT	CASTGAEAFF
TRBD1	NA	TRBV30	TRBJ1-1	TGTGCCTGGGAACAGGGGATGAACACTGAAGCTTTCTTT	CAWEQGMNTEAFF
NA	NA	TRBV10-3	TRBJ2-7	TGTGCCATCAGTGGACTCTACGAGCAGTACTTC	CAISGLYEQYF
NA	NA	TRBV4-1	TRBJ2-2	TGCGCCAGCAGCCTCTATACAGGTGCCACCGGGGAGCTGTTTTTT	CASSLYTGATGELFF
TRBD2	NA	TRBV5-6	TRBJ2-1	TGTGCCAGCAGCTTGTCCATGGACAGCGGGAGGAAAAATGAGCAGTTCTTC	CASSLSMDSGRKNEQFF
TRBD1	NA	TRBV19	TRBJ1-2	TGTGCCAGTAGTACCGGACAGGGTTGGCATGGCTACACCTTC	CASSTGQGWHGYTF
TRBD1	NA	TRBV7-3	TRBJ2-7	TGTGCCAGCAGCCCACAGGGACAGGGACTCGACGAGCAGTACTTC	CASSPQGQGLDEQYF
NA	few	TRBV7-2	TRBJ2-3	TGTGCCAGCAGCATCTCCTCAACAAGCACAGATACGCAGTATTTT	CASSISSTSTDTQYF
NA	NA	TRBV28	TRBJ1-2	TGTGCCAGCAGTTTATCGACAAGTAACTATGGCTACACCTTC	CASSLSTSNYGYTF
NA	NA	TRBV28	TRBJ2-5	TGTGCCAGCAGTTTAGGGGGGGGGCGAAAAGAGACCCAGTACTTC	CASSLGGGRKETQYF
NA	NA	TRBV2	TRBJ2-2	TGTGCCAGTACCCTACAGCTGAACACCGGGGAGCTGTTTTTT	CASTLQLNTGELFF
NA	NA	TRBV5-1	TRBJ1-4	TGCGCCAGCAGTTCCGGGAACTCCCATGCAACTAATGAAAAACTGTTTTTT	CASSSGNSHATNEKLFF
TRBD1	NA	TRBV5-6	TRBJ1-2	TGTGCCAGCAGCTCGGGGGGGACAGCGCACTATGGCTACACCTTC	CASSSGGTAHYGYTF
TRBD1	NA	TRBV18	TRBJ1-5	TGTGCCAGCTCACCAGTACAGGGGGTCGGTAATCAGCCCCAGCATTTT	CASSPVQGVGNQPQHF
TRBD1	NA	TRBV7-3	TRBJ2-5	TGTGCCAGCAGCCCCGGGACAGGGGGCGATGAGACCCAGTACTTC	CASSPGTGGDETQYF
NA	NA	TRBV18	TRBJ1-2	TGTGCCAGCTCACAAGGCAGGTCGGATGGCTACACCTTC	CASSQGRSDGYTF
NA	NA	TRBV28	TRBJ2-5	TGTGCCAGCAGTTCCCGCCGGGGGCGGGGGCTCCGTAAAGAGACCCAGTACTTC	CASSSRRGRGLRKETQYF
TRBD1	NA	TRBV4-1	TRBJ1-1	TGCGCCAGCAGCAAACGGACAGGGTCGGTCACTGAAGCTTTCTTT	CASSKRTGSVTEAFF
TRBD2	few	TRBV19	TRBJ2-5	TGTGCCAGTAGTATGAGCGGGAGGAACGGGGAGACCCAGTACTTC	CASSMSGRNGETQYF
NA	NA	TRBV14	TRBJ1-1	TGTGCCAGCAGCCCACAGGGTGCTCTAACTGAAGCTTTCTTT	CASSPQGALTEAFF
TRBD1	NA	TRBV5-6	TRBJ1-1	TGTGCCAGCAGCGTAGACAGGGGAGCAAACACTGAAGCTTTCTTT	CASSVDRGANTEAFF
NA	NA	TRBV2	TRBJ1-6	TGTGCCAGCAGTGGGCTGTCAAGGGGGAATAATTCACCCCTCCACTTT	CASSGLSRGNNSPLHF
TRBD1	NA	TRBV2	TRBJ1-2	TGTGCCAGCAGTGAAGCTCAGGGGGCTAACTATGGCTACACCTTC	CASSEAQGANYGYTF
NA	NA	TRBV7-2	TRBJ1-5	TGTGCCAGCAGCGCTGGACAGACCGACGGTGGGCCCCAGCATTTT	CASSAGQTDGGPQHF
NA	NA	TRBV6-6	TRBJ2-2	TGTGCCAGCAGAGGGGGGCGAGGGGGCATAGCCGGGGAGCTGTTTTTT	CASRGGRGGIAGELFF